Listed here are 14 T cell receptor beta chains from one sample, sequenced in a study of blood T cell repertoires in COVID-19. TCRdb's copy holds only in-frame clones and misses some; the assay was immunoSEQ multiplex PCR. The data contain 110,000 to 150,000 clones, 80% to 85% of them singletons. What was sequenced was PBMCs or T cells enriched from blood (not recorded which). These receptors came from a man aged 35 to 55 with acute COVID-19.

The CDR3 DNA reads TGTGCCAGCAGTAACCGGCGACAGGGGGCGAAGGGCAATCAGCCCCAGCATTTT. Residues: CASSNRRQGAKGNQPQHF. The chain recombines TRBV6-2 or TRBV6-3 with TRBJ1-5; 10 bases agree with TRBD1. In germline, CDR1 is MNHEY, CDR2 SVGEGT. The trim removed 5 bases at V and 2 bases at J, leaving 12 bases unmatched. The CDR3 spans 18 residues.

This clone came up a few times. This chain links TRBV27 with TRBJ2-1, with TRBD1 identical over 7 bases. The germline gives CDR1 MNHEY, CDR2 SMNVEV (reference sequence). The CDR3 covers 18 residues. The V segment lost 5 bases and the J segment 6 bases; nucleotides outside the gene matches: 19. The DNA for the CDR3 is TGTGCCAGCAGTCGCACAACTTGGACAGGCCCAACGGGCAATGAGCAGTTCTTC. Translating gives CASSRTTWTGPTGNEQFF.

The chain couples TRBV3-1 (or the pseudogene TRBV3-2) to TRBJ2-3; a possible D gene is TRBD1 (5 bases). This CDR3 comprises 13 residues. CDR1 is LGHDT and CDR2 is YNNKEL in the germline V gene (reference sequence). The germline V and J ends were trimmed by 4 bases and 3 bases, with 8 bases remaining between them. CDR3 sequence: CASSPDRTDTQYF. The CDR3 DNA reads as TGTGCCAGCAGCCCCGACAGAACAGATACGCAGTATTTT.

The gene calls are TRBV27 and TRBJ1-2; 8 nucleotides match TRBD1. With V trimmed by 5 bases and J by 4 bases, 6 bases remained unmatched. The CDR3 totals 14 residues. Germline V gene sequence: CDR1 MNHEY, CDR2 SMNVEV (reference sequence). CDR3 nucleotides: TGTGCCAGCAGTCAAGGACAGGGCCCCTATGGCTACACCTTC. It is translated as CASSQGQGPYGYTF.

This chain's CDR3 is CASNAGGTQETQYF. Written as DNA, the CDR3 is TGCGCCAGCAACGCAGGGGGAACTCAAGAGACCCAGTACTTC. The gene calls are TRBV5-1 and TRBJ2-5; 7 bases agree with TRBD1. Per germline, CDR1 SGHRS and CDR2 YFSETQ. V shed 6 bases and J 2 bases; nucleotides not matched to a gene: 7. CDR3 size: 14 residues.

The gene calls are TRBV5-4 and TRBJ1-1; the match to TRBD1 covers 9 bases. The CDR3 extends over 16 amino acids. Trimming took 0 bases from V and 5 from J; bases not matched to a gene: 8. Germline CDR1 reads SGHNT; CDR2 reads YYREEE (reference sequence). This chain's CDR3 is CASSLGGDRAATEAFF. The CDR3 DNA follows: TGTGCCAGCAGCTTGGGCGGGGACAGGGCGGCGACTGAAGCTTTCTTT.

The chain uses TRBV28 and TRBJ1-1; D remains ambiguous. The CDR3 is 13 amino acids. V lost 8 bases to trimming and J lost 0 bases, with 10 bases between them. CDR1 and CDR2 from the germline V gene are MDHEN and SYDVKM. The CDR3 nucleotides are TGTGCCAGCTTCACGGGGTTGAACACTGAAGCTTTCTTT. This sequence encodes CASFTGLNTEAFF.

This chain connects TRBV4-1 to TRBJ1-4; maybe TRBD1 (5 bases). Germline V gives CDR1 MGHRA, CDR2 YSYEKL. Trimming pared 5 bases from V and 7 bases from J, leaving 11 bases between. This CDR3 contains 13 residues. Here the CDR3 reads CASSVGLGEKLFF. CDR3 coding DNA: TGCGCCAGCAGCGTGGGACTTGGTGAAAAACTGTTTTTT.

This clone was seen just once. The J gene is TRBJ1-1, the V gene TRBV11-2; no clear D. This CDR3 region has 15 residues. CDR1 and CDR2 (germline): SGHAT, FQNNGV. V was cut by 1 base and J by 7 bases, with 16 bases left in between. The CDR3: CASSLVLVGEIEAFF. CDR3 in DNA: TGTGCCAGCAGCTTAGTTTTGGTCGGGGAAATTGAAGCTTTCTTT.

This rearrangement joins TRBV28 to TRBJ2-7; D is perhaps TRBD2 (6 bases). Germline V lookup: CDR1 MDHEN, CDR2 SYDVKM. The CDR3 sequence is 15 residues long. With 5 bases removed from V and 1 base from J, the gap between germline ends came to 15 bases. CDR3 amino acids: CASSLSRGGSYEQYF. For the CDR3, the DNA is TGTGCCAGCAGTCTCTCACGGGGAGGTTCCTACGAGCAGTACTTC.

This chain connects TRBV4-3 to TRBJ2-3; TRBD2 matches 9 bases. The CDR3 length is 16 residues. V lost 1 base and J lost 2; bases outside the gene matches: 4. From germline, CDR1 is LGHNA and CDR2 YSLEER. CDR3 protein: CASSQGTSVITDTQYF. The CDR3, as DNA: TGCGCCAGCAGCCAAGGGACTAGCGTAATCACAGATACGCAGTATTTT.

The chain links TRBV19 to TRBJ2-3; 8 bases agree with TRBD1. Trimming removed 4 bases from V and 1 base from J; junction bases left unmatched: 4. The CDR3 has 15 amino acids. CDR1 LNHDA and CDR2 SQIVND come from the germline V gene (reference sequence). CDR3 protein: CASSNRQGRTDTQYF. The CDR3 DNA is TGTGCCAGTAGTAACAGACAGGGGCGCACAGATACGCAGTATTTT.

V gene TRBV7-9 combines with J gene TRBJ2-7, with TRBD1 matching over 7 bases. Germline CDR1 and CDR2: SEHNR and FQNEAQ (reference sequence). The CDR3 consists of 15 residues. The V gene end was trimmed by 3 bases and the J gene end by 6 bases; junction bases not matched to a gene: 11. CDR3 protein: CASSFSNRGLSEQYF. In nucleotides, the CDR3 is TGTGCCAGCAGCTTTTCTAACAGGGGATTGTCCGAGCAGTACTTC.

This clone was recorded a few times. V is TRBV12-3 or TRBV12-4 and J is TRBJ2-1; D is undetermined. CDR3 length: 13 amino acids. Trimming shortened V by 2 bases and J by 7 bases, and 9 bases separated the two germline ends. CDR3 in amino acids: CASSLLSLNEQFF. The CDR3 DNA sequence: TGTGCCAGCAGTTTACTTTCTTTGAATGAGCAGTTCTTC.